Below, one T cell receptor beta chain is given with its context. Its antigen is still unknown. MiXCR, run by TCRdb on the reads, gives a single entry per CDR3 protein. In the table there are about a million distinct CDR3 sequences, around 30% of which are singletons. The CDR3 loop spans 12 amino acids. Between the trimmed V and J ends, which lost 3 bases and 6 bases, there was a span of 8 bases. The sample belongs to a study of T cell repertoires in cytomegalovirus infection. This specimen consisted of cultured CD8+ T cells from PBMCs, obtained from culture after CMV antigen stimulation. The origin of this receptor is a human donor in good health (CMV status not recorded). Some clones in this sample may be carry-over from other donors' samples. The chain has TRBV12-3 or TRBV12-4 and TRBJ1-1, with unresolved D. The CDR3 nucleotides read TGTGCCAGCAGTTTTGGGGAACCTGAAGCTTTCTTT. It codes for CASSFGEPEAFF.